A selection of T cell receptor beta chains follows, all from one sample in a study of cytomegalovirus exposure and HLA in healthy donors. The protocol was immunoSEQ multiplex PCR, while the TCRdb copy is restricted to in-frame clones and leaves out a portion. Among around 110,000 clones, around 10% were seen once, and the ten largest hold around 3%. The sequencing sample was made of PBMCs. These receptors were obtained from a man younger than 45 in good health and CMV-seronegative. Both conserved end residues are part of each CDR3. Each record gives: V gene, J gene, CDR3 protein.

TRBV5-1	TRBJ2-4	CASSPGQALAKNIQYF
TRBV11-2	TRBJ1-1	CASSSSDSLRNTEAFF
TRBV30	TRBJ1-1	CAWRAQVYTEAFF
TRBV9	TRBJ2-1	CASSIQGNAYNEQFF
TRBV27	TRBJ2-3	CASSSPLAGGFTDTQYF
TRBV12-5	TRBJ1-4	CASGLVVHGDRGEKLFF
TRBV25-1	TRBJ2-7	CASSAGGANEQYF
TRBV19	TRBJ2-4	CASSVKRGNIQYF
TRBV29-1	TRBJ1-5	CSVVLGAALPQHF
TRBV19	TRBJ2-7	CASSMVTGAGEQYF
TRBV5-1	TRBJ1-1	CASSLGQVNTEAFF
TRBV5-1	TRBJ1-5	CASRFGSDQPQHF
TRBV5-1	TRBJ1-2	CASSLEAGVFGYTF
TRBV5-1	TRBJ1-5	CASSLSGENQPQHF